This entry concerns a single T cell receptor beta chain. Its antigen is not known. V was pared by 4 bases and J by 6 bases, with 10 bases between. The V gene's germline CDR1 is MNHNS and CDR2 SASEGT. The CDR3 spans 13 residues. Produced via immunoSEQ multiplex PCR; TCRdb's table is partial and in-frame only. The data hold some 70,000 clones, with approximately 89% observed a single time. The data belong to a study of OX40 agonist ivuxolimab in advanced cancers. Study in general: It was ivuxolimab, an agonistic anti-OX40 (CD134) antibody, that patients were treated with. Patients in dose escalation had liver, melanoma, kidney or head and neck cancers. Overall study findings and caveats: On average, a greater number of expanded clones characterised CD8+ T cells relative to CD4+.

The sequencing used CD4+ or CD8+ T cells sorted from blood, collected in a trial of the OX40 agonist ivuxolimab. The genes are TRBV6-1 and TRBJ1-5; D is uncertain. This receptor was obtained from an adult with an advanced solid tumor such as melanoma, head and neck, liver or kidney cancer. CDR3 amino acids: CASSAAGFQPQHF. DNA of the CDR3: TGTGCCAGCAGTGCCGCCGGGTTTCAGCCCCAGCATTTT.